This T cell receptor (beta chain) was sequenced during a study of blood T cell repertoires in COVID-19. Study summary: There were acute and convalescent COVID-19 samples, and they came from the United States, Italy and Spain.

Libraries were prepared by immunoSEQ multiplex PCR; TCRdb keeps only in-frame clonotypes and omits some of them. Among 100,000 to 150,000 clones listed, roughly 84% were seen once. Participants were aged about 18 to 90 years, lived in 24 US areas, and enrolled virtually. Looked up from germline, CDR1 is MDHEN and CDR2 is SYDVKM. The CDR3 is made up of 15 amino acids. V gave up 7 bases and J gave up 1 base, with 13 bases separating them. The sequencing sample was made of PBMCs or T cells enriched from blood (not recorded which). The origin of this receptor is a woman in her twenties or thirties who had recovered from COVID-19. V is TRBV28 and J is TRBJ2-2; the D gene is possibly TRBD2 (5 bases). For the CDR3, the DNA is TGTGCCAGCATCCTAGCATCTTTGAACACCGGGGAGCTGTTTTTT. It specifies CASILASLNTGELFF. Combining the CDR3 with reference TRBV28 and TRBJ2-2 gives the whole variable domain DVKVTQSSRYLVKRTGEKVFLECVQDMDHENMFWYRQDPGLGLRLIYFSYDVKMKEKGDIPEGYSVSREKKERFSLILESASTNQTSMYLCASILASLNTGELFFGEGSRLTVL.